The 30 T cell receptor beta chains in this list originate from one sample, sequenced in a study of T cell responses to AZD1222 COVID-19 vaccine. Generated by immunoSEQ multiplex PCR, the TCRdb table keeps only in-frame clones and is missing some. The sample has some 280,000 clones, 94% seen once. This material consisted of peripheral blood, taken 28 days after the second AZD1222 dose. Every receptor here comes from an adult who received the AZD1222 COVID-19 vaccine.

This chain connects TRBV6-1 to TRBJ1-5; 7 bases agree with TRBD1. Germline V CDR1 and CDR2: MNHNS, SASEGT. This CDR3 is built from 16 residues. Unmatched junction bases numbered 12, after V lost 3 bases and J lost 7 bases. The CDR3 loop is CASSDPQGGARQPQHF. The DNA of the CDR3 is TGTGCCAGCAGTGACCCCCAGGGGGGGGCAAGGCAGCCCCAGCATTTT.

The rearrangement links TRBV6-1 to TRBJ2-5, with 8 bases aligning to TRBD1. V dropped 3 bases and J dropped 5; count of bases not matched to a gene: 5. CDR3 length: 14 amino acids. Per the germline V gene, CDR1 is MNHNS and CDR2 is SASEGT. CDR3 in DNA: TGTGCCAGCAGTGACCAGGGGGCGTGGGAGACCCAGTACTTC. This sequence encodes CASSDQGAWETQYF.

The rearrangement joins TRBV27 to TRBJ1-2; no definite D call. V was pared by 4 bases and J by 5 bases, with 17 bases between. This CDR3 spans 15 amino acids. Germline CDR1 and CDR2: MNHEY and SMNVEV (reference sequence). Here the CDR3 DNA reads TGTGCCAGCAGTTCCCCCTCCAGGTCCGGGTATGGCTACACCTTC. Translation gives CASSSPSRSGYGYTF.

V is TRBV4-1 and J is TRBJ1-6; D ambiguous. Germline V gives CDR1 MGHRA, CDR2 YSYEKL. V was trimmed by 0 bases and J by 9 bases, leaving 9 bases between them. The CDR3 loop spans 14 amino acids. The CDR3 is CASSQDKAGSPLHF. Written as DNA, the CDR3 is TGCGCCAGCAGCCAAGATAAGGCGGGTTCACCCCTCCACTTT.

The genes are TRBV19 and TRBJ1-5; TRBD1 might be the D (6 bases). CDR1 is LNHDA and CDR2 is SQIVND in the germline V gene (reference sequence). V lost 3 bases, J lost 7 bases, and 13 bases lay in between. This CDR3 comprises 14 residues. CDR3 in amino acids: CASSITQGRQPQHF. CDR3 coding DNA: TGTGCCAGTAGTATTACACAGGGCAGACAGCCCCAGCATTTT.

This clone was detected only once. V is TRBV10-3 and J is TRBJ1-2, with TRBD1 identical over 10 bases. CDR3 size: 16 residues. Germline CDR1 reads ENHRY; CDR2 reads SYGVKD. Trimming removed 4 bases from V and 8 bases from J; junction bases left unmatched: 13. CDR3 nucleotides: TGTGCCATCAGTGGGCGGGGGACAGGGGATGATGGCGGCTACACCTTC. This encodes CAISGRGTGDDGGYTF.

This chain links TRBV19 with TRBJ2-1; the D gene is possibly TRBD2 (5 bases). Germline V CDR1 and CDR2: LNHDA, SQIVND (reference sequence). This CDR3 spans 16 amino acids. V shed 4 bases and J shed 9 bases, with 22 bases lying between them. The CDR3, as DNA: TGTGCCAGTAGTACCAGGAAGTCTAGCACCCAGGTTGAGCAGTTCTTC. This translates into CASSTRKSSTQVEQFF.

The genes are TRBV27 and TRBJ2-7, with D unresolved. Germline V CDR1 and CDR2: MNHEY, SMNVEV (reference sequence). Between the trimmed V and J ends, which lost 8 bases and 0 bases, there was a span of 8 bases. The CDR3 has 12 amino acids. CDR3 amino acids: CASGRASYEQYF. CDR3 bases: TGTGCCAGCGGCCGGGCCTCCTACGAGCAGTACTTC.

In this sample, this clone turned up a few times. The rearrangement joins TRBV12-3 or TRBV12-4 to TRBJ2-1, with a possible D match to TRBD1 (5 bases). V lost 5 bases to trimming and J lost 5 bases, with 7 bases between them. The CDR3 runs 12 residues. This chain's CDR3 is CASSRTNNEQFF. The CDR3 region has the DNA TGTGCCAGCAGTCGGACAAACAATGAGCAGTTCTTC.

The genes are TRBV19 and TRBJ2-7, with 7 bases aligning to TRBD1. The CDR3 sequence is 15 residues long. V was pared by 0 bases and J by 0 bases, with 2 bases of the junction left unmatched. Germline CDR1 reads LNHDA; CDR2 reads SQIVND (reference sequence). The CDR3 nucleotides read TGTGCCAGTAGTATAGACGGGACAGACTCCTACGAGCAGTACTTC. This codes for CASSIDGTDSYEQYF.

This clone appeared a single time. V and J are TRBV5-5 and TRBJ1-2; 10 bases align to TRBD1. This CDR3 has 14 residues. Germline V gene sequence: CDR1 SGHKS, CDR2 YYEKEE (reference sequence). J gave up 3 bases and V 3 bases, and 2 bases lay outside the gene matches. The CDR3 coding sequence is TGTGCCAGCAGCTCGGGACAGGGGTACTATGGCTACACCTTC. This sequence encodes CASSSGQGYYGYTF.

The chain links TRBV7-9 to TRBJ1-4, with D perhaps TRBD1 (6 bases). The CDR3 has 15 amino acids. V lost 5 bases and J 7 bases, leaving 17 bases between the germline ends. CDR1 and CDR2 from the germline V gene are SEHNR and FQNEAQ (reference sequence). The CDR3 loop reads CASSPPWGAAEKLFF. The DNA of the CDR3 is TGTGCCAGCAGCCCCCCCTGGGGGGCGGCTGAAAAACTGTTTTTT.

The chain recombines TRBV19 with TRBJ1-5; no definite D call. V was cut by 1 base and J by 2 bases, with 9 bases left in between. Germline assignment: CDR1 LNHDA and CDR2 SQIVND (reference sequence). The CDR3 has 15 amino acids. CDR3 nucleotide sequence: TGTGCCAGTAGTATAGTTGCGCAGGGCAATCAGCCCCAGCATTTT. Protein sequence: CASSIVAQGNQPQHF. The entire variable domain, with the rest obtained from reference TRBV19 and TRBJ1-5, is as follows: DGGITQSPKYLFRKEGQNVTLSCEQNLNHDAMYWYRQDPGQGLRLIYYSQIVNDFQKGDIAEGYSVSREKKESFPLTVTSAQKNPTAFYLCASSIVAQGNQPQHFGDGTRLSIL.

This clone was counted once. The chain recombines TRBV7-6 with TRBJ1-2; maybe TRBD1 (5 bases). Germline V CDR1 and CDR2: SGHVS, FNYEAQ. The CDR3 runs to 11 residues. The ends were cut back, 0 bases at V and 13 bases at J, with 9 bases in the middle. CDR3 region: CASSLADDSTF. CDR3 sequence (DNA): TGTGCCAGCAGCTTAGCGGACGACAGCACCTTC.

The rearrangement joins TRBV2 to TRBJ2-7; TRBD2 agrees at 8 bases. Per the germline V gene, CDR1 is SNHLY and CDR2 is FYNNEI. V dropped 7 bases and J dropped 5; count of bases not matched to a gene: 10. The CDR3 spans 14 residues. The chain's CDR3 is CASNLLAVGDEQYF. The CDR3 DNA follows: TGTGCCAGCAATCTACTAGCGGTTGGGGACGAGCAGTACTTC. Together with reference TRBV2 and TRBJ2-7, the CDR3 gives the full variable domain: EPEVTQTPSHQVTQMGQEVILRCVPISNHLYFYWYRQILGQKVEFLVSFYNNEISEKSEIFDDQFSVERPDGSNFTLKIRSTKLEDSAMYFCASNLLAVGDEQYFGPGTRLTVT.

The rearrangement links TRBV2 to TRBJ2-7; no reliable D call. The CDR3 spans 14 residues. V was cut by 8 bases and J by 1 base, with 15 bases left in between. Germline V gene sequence: CDR1 SNHLY, CDR2 FYNNEI. The chain's CDR3 is CASGLRTLSYEQYF. CDR3 DNA sequence: TGTGCCAGCGGGTTGAGGACCTTATCCTACGAGCAGTACTTC.

In this sample, this clone turned up once. This chain links TRBV9 with TRBJ2-7; 9 positions match TRBD2. The trim removed 3 bases at V and 7 bases at J, leaving 8 bases unmatched. CDR3 length: 14 residues. The V gene's germline CDR1 is SGDLS and CDR2 YYNGEE. The CDR3 DNA sequence: TGTGCCAGCAGCGCCGGGACTAGCAGTTTAGAGCAGTACTTC. Translation gives CASSAGTSSLEQYF.

V usage is TRBV4-3 and J usage is TRBJ2-6; TRBD1 agrees at 7 bases. Trimming cost V 1 base and J 1 base; bases outside gene matches: 1. The germline V gene has CDR1 LGHNA and CDR2 YSLEER. The CDR3 is 16 amino acids. The CDR3 nucleotides are TGCGCCAGCAGCCAAGCGACAGGGTCTGGGGCCAACGTCCTGACTTTC. This gives the protein CASSQATGSGANVLTF.

The chain employs TRBV9 and TRBJ2-2; no reliable D call. The CDR3 runs to 14 residues. V dropped 3 bases and J dropped 0 bases, with 6 bases sitting between them. Germline CDR1 SGDLS, CDR2 YYNGEE. CDR3 protein: CASSDPANTGELFF. DNA for the CDR3: TGTGCCAGCAGCGACCCCGCGAACACCGGGGAGCTGTTTTTT.

The CDR3 reads CASTPGQEFGYTF. The DNA for the CDR3 is TGTGCCAGCACTCCGGGACAGGAGTTCGGCTACACCTTC. This chain links TRBV28 with TRBJ1-2, with 8 bases lining up with TRBD1. Germline trimming cut 7 bases from V and 8 bases from J; bases unmatched to any gene: 9. Germline V gene data show CDR1 as MDHEN and CDR2 as SYDVKM. The CDR3 runs 13 residues.

Concerning this clone: Within the sample, other DNA sequences also encode this same CDR3. This sequence joins TRBV5-1 and TRBJ1-2, with D perhaps TRBD1 (5 bases). The CDR3 loop spans 13 amino acids. The ends were cut back, 0 bases at V and 5 bases at J, with 8 bases in the middle. CDR1 and CDR2 (germline): SGHRS, YFSETQ. CDR3 DNA sequence: TGCGCCAGCAGCTTGGTAGGGGAATATGGCTACACCTTC. Its translation: CASSLVGEYGYTF.

This chain joins TRBV30 and TRBJ1-1, with D tentatively TRBD1 (5 bases). The CDR3 runs to 12 residues. Trimming pared 6 bases from V and 4 bases from J, leaving 12 bases between. CDR1 is GTSNPN, CDR2 SVGIG, per germline (reference sequence). CDR3 amino acids: CACIIGATEAFF. In nucleotides, the CDR3 is TGTGCCTGCATCATAGGGGCCACTGAAGCTTTCTTT.

The gene calls are TRBV21-1 and TRBJ1-4. TRBV21-1 is an annotated pseudogene. The CDR3 covers 16 residues. The CDR3 spells CASSPGGTDPNEKLFF. The CDR3, as DNA: TGTGCCAGCAGCCCCGGGGGGACAGACCCTAATGAAAAACTGTTTTTT.

The CDR3 bases are TGCGCCAGCAGCCTCTATACGAACACCGGGGAGCTGTTTTTT. This gives the protein CASSLYTNTGELFF. This sequence joins TRBV5-1 and TRBJ2-2, with D uncertain. Per germline, CDR1 SGHRS and CDR2 YFSETQ. V lost 4 bases and J 0 bases, leaving 7 bases between the germline ends. The CDR3 runs to 14 residues. Full variable domain (rest looked up from reference TRBV5-1 and TRBJ2-2): KAGVTQTPRYLIKTRGQQVTLSCSPISGHRSVSWYQQTPGQGLQFLFEYFSETQRNKGNFPGRFSGRQFSNSRSEMNVSTLELGDSALYLCASSLYTNTGELFFGEGSRLTVL.

This clone was seen just once. The chain uses TRBV2 and TRBJ2-1; perhaps TRBD2 as D (5 bases). Germline V gene sequence: CDR1 SNHLY, CDR2 FYNNEI. Trimming cost V 4 bases and J 0 bases, with 13 bases left between them. The CDR3 totals 16 residues. CDR3 loop: CASSGVDGGSYNEQFF. As DNA, the CDR3 is TGTGCCAGCAGTGGGGTCGACGGAGGCTCCTACAATGAGCAGTTCTTC.

The J gene is TRBJ1-2, the V gene TRBV6-5; D not resolved. V was trimmed by 2 bases and J by 1 base, leaving 14 bases between them. Germline loops: CDR1 MNHEY, CDR2 SVGAGI. The length of the CDR3 is 16 residues. The CDR3 sequence is CASSYNSGVSNYGYTF. The CDR3 DNA reads TGTGCCAGCAGTTACAATTCAGGAGTGAGTAACTATGGCTACACCTTC.

The gene calls are TRBV28 and TRBJ1-3; D is ambiguous. V was trimmed by 3 bases and J by 4 bases, leaving 13 bases between them. This CDR3 comprises 15 residues. CDR1 is MDHEN and CDR2 is SYDVKM in the germline V gene. CDR3 sequence (DNA): TGTGCCAGCAGTTTGACGGGTTTCGGGGGAAACACCATATATTTT. Its protein is CASSLTGFGGNTIYF.

This chain links TRBV29-1 with TRBJ1-1, with TRBD1 identical over 8 bases. Losses at the gene ends were 2 bases for V and 1 base for J; bases not matched to a gene: 3. Germline-derived CDR1 and CDR2 are SQVTM and ANQGSEA. The CDR3 spans 14 residues. CDR3 nucleotide sequence: TGCAGCGTTGAACGGACAGGGTGGAACACTGAAGCTTTCTTT. The encoded protein is CSVERTGWNTEAFF.

This clone was seen just once. The chain combines TRBV28 with TRBJ2-7; maybe TRBD2 (6 bases). The CDR3 extends over 18 amino acids. The V and J ends lost 1 base and 7 bases respectively, with 26 bases between them. CDR1 and CDR2 from the germline V gene are MDHEN and SYDVKM. Written as DNA, the CDR3 is TGTGCCAGCAGTTTATCAGGCGGGGTAGTAGCCTTAAGGCGGGAGCAGTACTTC. Encoded protein: CASSLSGGVVALRREQYF.

The V gene is TRBV27, the J gene TRBJ1-6; the match to TRBD1 covers 9 bases. The CDR3 has 18 amino acids. From germline, CDR1 is MNHEY and CDR2 SMNVEV (reference sequence). Losses at the gene ends were 5 bases for V and 0 bases for J; bases not matched to a gene: 8. CDR3 in amino acids: CASSTTGGPSSYNSPLHF. The CDR3 nucleotides are TGTGCCAGCAGTACGACAGGGGGACCTAGCTCCTATAATTCACCCCTCCACTTT.